Listed below are T cell receptor beta chains from one sample, sequenced in a study of OX40 agonist ivuxolimab in advanced cancers. Generated by immunoSEQ multiplex PCR, the TCRdb table keeps only in-frame clones and is missing some. The table has tens of thousands of clones, approximately 85% seen once. The sample here was CD4+ or CD8+ T cells sorted from blood, taken in a trial of the OX40 agonist ivuxolimab. The receptors shown here come from an adult with an advanced solid tumor such as melanoma, head and neck, liver or kidney cancer. Each CDR3 is given with its conserved first and last residue. The D gene is left open where the match is weak. Size is stated for part of the rows, as once, few or many counts, or as a class when the clone is expanded.

CASSQLAGSYNEQFF TGTGCCAGCAGCCAATTGGCGGGGAGTTACAATGAGCAGTTCTTC NA TRBV14 NA TRBJ2-1
CASSVRDYEQYF TGTGCCAGCAGCGTCCGGGACTACGAGCAGTACTTC once TRBV5-4 NA TRBJ2-7
CASSLDLFSYTF TGCGCCAGCAGCTTAGACCTTTTTAGCTACACCTTC NA TRBV5-1 NA TRBJ1-2
CASIPSQGSGGYGYTF TGTGCCAGCATCCCGTCGCAGGGGTCGGGAGGTTATGGCTACACCTTC NA TRBV28 NA TRBJ1-2
CASSLSSPDTQYF TGTGCCAGCAGCTTATCTTCGCCAGATACGCAGTATTTT NA TRBV7-6 NA TRBJ2-3
CASSEFQGAQGYTF TGTGCCAGCAGCGAATTCCAGGGGGCTCAGGGCTACACCTTC NA TRBV9 TRBD1 TRBJ1-2
CASTDRGGNQPQHF TGTGCCAGTACGGACAGGGGAGGCAATCAGCCCCAGCATTTT NA TRBV19 TRBD1 TRBJ1-5
CASSSYTSGTSYEQYF TGTGCCAGCAGCTCCTACACTAGCGGGACCTCCTACGAGCAGTACTTC NA TRBV11-2 TRBD2 TRBJ2-7
CASSERTGSQPGDTQYF TGTGCCAGCAGTGAAAGGACAGGGTCCCAACCGGGAGATACGCAGTATTTT NA TRBV25-1 TRBD1 TRBJ2-3
CAISASGAYYEQYF TGTGCCATCAGTGCTAGCGGGGCTTACTACGAGCAGTACTTC NA TRBV10-3 TRBD2 TRBJ2-7
CAWSVPTSVLTQYF TGTGCCTGGAGTGTCCCGACTAGCGTACTTACGCAGTATTTT NA TRBV30 TRBD2 TRBJ2-3
CAITGGSYGEQYF TGTGCCATCACGGGAGGATCCTACGGGGAGCAGTACTTC NA TRBV10-3 TRBD2 TRBJ2-7
CASSQFVLAKNIQYF TGTGCCAGCAGCCAATTCGTACTAGCCAAAAACATTCAGTACTTC NA TRBV14 NA TRBJ2-4
CASSPGTGDRRRQPQHF TGTGCCAGTAGTCCCGGGACAGGGGACAGGAGACGGCAGCCCCAGCATTTT NA TRBV19 TRBD1 TRBJ1-5
CASSPGLAGGQGELFF TGCGCCAGCAGCCCGGGACTAGCGGGAGGGCAGGGGGAGCTGTTTTTT NA TRBV4-1 TRBD2 TRBJ2-2
CASSSLGGRYEQYF TGTGCCAGCAGTTCCTTGGGCGGGAGGTACGAGCAGTACTTC NA TRBV7-3 TRBD2 TRBJ2-7
CASSTIRFAEQYF TGTGCCAGCAGTACGATCAGGTTTGCGGAGCAGTACTTC NA TRBV6-1 NA TRBJ2-7
CASSSGLAFVYEQYF TGTGCCAGCAGTTCGGGACTAGCGTTCGTCTACGAGCAGTACTTC NA TRBV2 TRBD2 TRBJ2-7
CASSPPIAGLSYEQYF TGTGCCAGCTCACCACCGATTGCAGGTCTCTCCTACGAGCAGTACTTC NA TRBV18 NA TRBJ2-7
CASNSGAEEKLFF TGTGCCAGCAATTCCGGGGCCGAAGAAAAACTGTTTTTT few TRBV11-2 NA TRBJ1-4
CASSQDFEGYTF TGTGCCAGCAGCCAAGATTTTGAGGGCTACACCTTC NA TRBV4-2 NA TRBJ1-2
CASSLSSSLDTQYF TGTGCCAGCAGCTTAAGTTCGTCTCTAGATACGCAGTATTTT NA TRBV11-3 NA TRBJ2-3
CASSRGSGSYNEQFF TGCGCCAGCAGTAGAGGTAGCGGGAGTTACAATGAGCAGTTCTTC NA TRBV23-1 TRBD2 TRBJ2-1
CASGRGGLGTQYF TGTGCCAGCGGGCGTGGGGGTCTCGGTACGCAGTATTTT NA TRBV7-9 NA TRBJ2-3
CASSRTSGRARGTDTQYF TGTGCCAGCAGCCGGACTAGCGGGAGGGCGCGGGGCACAGATACGCAGTATTTT NA TRBV14 TRBD2 TRBJ2-3
CASSLGGRLDTQYF TGTGCCAGTAGTCTCGGCGGGAGATTGGATACGCAGTATTTT few TRBV19 TRBD2 TRBJ2-3
CASSYSRSQNSYEQYF TGTGCCAGCAGTTACTCGAGGTCACAGAACTCCTACGAGCAGTACTTC NA TRBV6-5 NA TRBJ2-7
CASSLERGLRNTEAFF TGTGCCAGCAGCTTAGAAAGGGGCTTGAGGAACACTGAAGCTTTCTTT NA TRBV7-9 NA TRBJ1-1
CASGTLEGWQFF TGTGCCAGCGGCACACTGGAGGGATGGCAGTTCTTC NA TRBV6-1 NA TRBJ2-1
CAISDGLAGGGSYEQYF TGTGCCATCAGTGATGGTCTAGCGGGAGGGGGCTCCTACGAGCAGTACTTC NA TRBV10-3 TRBD2 TRBJ2-7
CASSLRQGGDTQYF TGTGCCAGCAGCTTGCGACAGGGTGGGGATACGCAGTATTTT NA TRBV5-4 TRBD1 TRBJ2-3
CASSFPGGYNEQFF TGCGCCAGCAGCTTCCCGGGAGGGTACAATGAGCAGTTCTTC NA TRBV5-1 TRBD2 TRBJ2-1
CASSRDRSYEQYF TGTGCCAGCAGCCGGGACCGGTCCTACGAGCAGTACTTC NA TRBV5-6 NA TRBJ2-7